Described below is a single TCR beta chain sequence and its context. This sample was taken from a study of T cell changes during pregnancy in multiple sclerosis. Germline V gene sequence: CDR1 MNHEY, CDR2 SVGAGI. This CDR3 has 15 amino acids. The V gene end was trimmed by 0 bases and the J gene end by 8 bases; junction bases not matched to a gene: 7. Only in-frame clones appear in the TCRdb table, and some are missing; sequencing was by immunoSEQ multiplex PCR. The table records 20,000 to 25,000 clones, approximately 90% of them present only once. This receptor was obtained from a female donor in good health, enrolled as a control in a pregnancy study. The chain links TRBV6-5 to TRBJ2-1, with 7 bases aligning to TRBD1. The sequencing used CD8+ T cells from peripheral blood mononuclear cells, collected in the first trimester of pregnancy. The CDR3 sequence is CASSYSRGQVDEQFF. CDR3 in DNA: TGTGCCAGCAGTTACTCGAGGGGGCAGGTCGATGAGCAGTTCTTC.